The present entry profiles one TCR beta chain with its context. The germline CDR1 and CDR2 sequences are MNHEY and SMNVEV (reference sequence). The CDR3 runs 20 residues. Losses at the gene ends were 7 bases for V and 0 bases for J; bases not matched to a gene: 15. CD45RO-negative cells were positively selected for CCR7, leaving out terminally differentiated effector memory CD45RA+ cells. This sample stems from a study of shared clonotypes between healthy human individuals. Only in-frame clones appear in the TCRdb table, and some are missing; sequencing was by immunoSEQ multiplex PCR. The repertoire consists of about 750,000 clones, with about 91% occurring once and the leading ten covering 20% to 30%.

Sequenced material: naive CD8+ T cells sorted from blood. The clonotype originates from a man aged 30 to 39 in good health. V usage is TRBV27 and J usage is TRBJ2-3, with 14 bases identical to TRBD2. This chain's CDR3 is CASISFGLAGGKSSTDTQYF. The CDR3 DNA reads as TGTGCCAGCATTTCTTTTGGACTAGCGGGAGGTAAGTCCAGCACAGATACGCAGTATTTT.